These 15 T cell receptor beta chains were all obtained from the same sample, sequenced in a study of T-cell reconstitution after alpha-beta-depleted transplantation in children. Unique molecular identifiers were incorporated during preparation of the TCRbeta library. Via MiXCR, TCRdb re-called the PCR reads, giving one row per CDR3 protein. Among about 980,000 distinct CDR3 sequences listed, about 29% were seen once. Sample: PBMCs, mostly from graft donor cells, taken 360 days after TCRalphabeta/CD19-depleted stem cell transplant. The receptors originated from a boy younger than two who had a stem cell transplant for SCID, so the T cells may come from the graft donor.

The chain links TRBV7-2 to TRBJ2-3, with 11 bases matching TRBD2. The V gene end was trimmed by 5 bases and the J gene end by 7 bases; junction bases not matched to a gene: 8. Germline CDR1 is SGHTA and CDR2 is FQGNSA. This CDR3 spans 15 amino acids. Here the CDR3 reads CASSPPGLAANTQYF. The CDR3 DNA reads TGTGCCAGCAGCCCGCCGGGACTAGCGGCAAATACGCAGTATTTT. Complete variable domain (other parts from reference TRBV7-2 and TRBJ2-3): GAGVSQSPSNKVTEKGKDVELRCDPISGHTALYWYRQSLGQGLEFLIYFQGNSAPDKSGLPSDRFSAERTGGSVSTLTIQRTQQEDSAVYLCASSPPGLAANTQYFGPGTRLTVL.

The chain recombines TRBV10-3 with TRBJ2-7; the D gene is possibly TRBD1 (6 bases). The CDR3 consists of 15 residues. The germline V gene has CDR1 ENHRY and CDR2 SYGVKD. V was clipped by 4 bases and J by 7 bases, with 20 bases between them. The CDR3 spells CAISGVRQGTGEQYF. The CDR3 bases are TGTGCCATCAGTGGGGTGAGGCAGGGGACGGGGGAGCAGTACTTC.

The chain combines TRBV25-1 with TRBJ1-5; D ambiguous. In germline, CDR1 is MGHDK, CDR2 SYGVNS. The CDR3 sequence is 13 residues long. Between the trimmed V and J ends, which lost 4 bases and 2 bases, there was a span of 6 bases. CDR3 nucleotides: TGTGCCAGCAGTGGAGGACGCAATCAGCCCCAGCATTTT. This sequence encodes CASSGGRNQPQHF.

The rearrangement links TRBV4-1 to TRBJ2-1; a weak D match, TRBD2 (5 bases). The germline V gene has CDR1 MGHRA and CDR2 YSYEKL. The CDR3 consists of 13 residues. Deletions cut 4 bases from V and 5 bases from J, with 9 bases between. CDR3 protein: CASSLLDHNEQFF. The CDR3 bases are TGCGCCAGCAGCCTACTAGATCACAATGAGCAGTTCTTC.

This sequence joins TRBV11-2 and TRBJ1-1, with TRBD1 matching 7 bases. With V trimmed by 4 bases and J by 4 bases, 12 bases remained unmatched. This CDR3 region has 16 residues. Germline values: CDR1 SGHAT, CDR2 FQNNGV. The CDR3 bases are TGTGCCAGCAGCTCGCAGGGGGGGTTGCCTAGCACTGAAGCTTTCTTT. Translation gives CASSSQGGLPSTEAFF. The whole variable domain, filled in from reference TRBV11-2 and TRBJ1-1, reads EAGVAQSPRYKIIEKRQSVAFWCNPISGHATLYWYQQILGQGPKLLIQFQNNGVVDDSQLPKDRFSAERLKGVDSTLKIQPAKLEDSAVYLCASSSQGGLPSTEAFFGQGTRLTVV.

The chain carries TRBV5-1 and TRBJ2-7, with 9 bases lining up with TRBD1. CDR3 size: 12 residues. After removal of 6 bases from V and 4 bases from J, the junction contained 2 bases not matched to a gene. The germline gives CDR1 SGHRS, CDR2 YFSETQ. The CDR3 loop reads CASKQGAYEQYF. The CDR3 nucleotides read TGCGCCAGCAAACAGGGGGCTTACGAGCAGTACTTC.

CDR3 sequence reads: CSVEEGQGAEAFF. CDR3 bases: TGCAGCGTTGAAGAGGGACAGGGAGCTGAAGCTTTCTTT. The chain employs TRBV29-1 and TRBJ1-1; 9 positions agree with TRBD1. Unmatched junction bases numbered 2, after V lost 0 bases and J lost 6 bases. The CDR3 loop spans 13 amino acids. Germline CDR1 reads SQVTM; CDR2 reads ANQGSEA.

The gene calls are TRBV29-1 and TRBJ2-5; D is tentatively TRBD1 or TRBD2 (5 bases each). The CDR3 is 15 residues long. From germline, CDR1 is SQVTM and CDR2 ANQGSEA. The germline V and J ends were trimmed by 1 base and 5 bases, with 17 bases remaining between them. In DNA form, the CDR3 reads TGCAGCGTTGAAGGGGACCAACCCCTGGGGGAGACCCAGTACTTC. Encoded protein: CSVEGDQPLGETQYF.

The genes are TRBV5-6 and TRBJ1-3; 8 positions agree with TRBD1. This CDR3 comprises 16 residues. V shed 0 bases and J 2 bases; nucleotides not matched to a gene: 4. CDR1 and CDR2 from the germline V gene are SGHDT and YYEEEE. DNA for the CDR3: TGTGCCAGCAGCTTGGGTGTCAGGGGGCCTGGAAACACCATATATTTT. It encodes CASSLGVRGPGNTIYF. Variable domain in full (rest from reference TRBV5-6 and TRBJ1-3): DAGVTQSPTHLIKTRGQQVTLRCSPKSGHDTVSWYQQALGQGPQFIFQYYEEEERQRGNFPDRFSGHQFPNYSSELNVNALLLGDSALYLCASSLGVRGPGNTIYFGEGSWLTVV.

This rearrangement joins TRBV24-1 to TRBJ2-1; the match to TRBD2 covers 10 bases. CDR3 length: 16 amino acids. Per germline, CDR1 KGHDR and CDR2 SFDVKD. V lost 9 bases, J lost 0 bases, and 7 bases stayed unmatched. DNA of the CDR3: TGTGCCACCGCCCTGGGGACTAGCGTCTCCTACAATGAGCAGTTCTTC. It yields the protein CATALGTSVSYNEQFF.

CDR3 residues: CASEASGSYEQYF. The CDR3 nucleotides are TGTGCCAGCGAGGCTAGCGGGTCCTACGAGCAGTACTTC. The rearrangement links TRBV28 to TRBJ2-7, with 8 bases identical to TRBD2. With 8 bases clipped from V and 1 base from J, the junction kept 4 bases outside the gene matches. The CDR3 runs to 13 residues. Germline-derived CDR1 and CDR2 are MDHEN and SYDVKM. The variable domain in full, completed from reference TRBV28 and TRBJ2-7, reads DVKVTQSSRYLVKRTGEKVFLECVQDMDHENMFWYRQDPGLGLRLIYFSYDVKMKEKGDIPEGYSVSREKKERFSLILESASTNQTSMYLCASEASGSYEQYFGPGTRLTVT.

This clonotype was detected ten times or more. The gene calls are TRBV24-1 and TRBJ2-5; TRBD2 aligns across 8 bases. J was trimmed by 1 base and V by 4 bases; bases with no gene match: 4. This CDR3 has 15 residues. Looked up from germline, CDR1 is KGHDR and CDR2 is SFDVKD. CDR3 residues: CATSDPRGGQETQYF. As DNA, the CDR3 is TGTGCCACCAGTGACCCCCGGGGGGGCCAAGAGACCCAGTACTTC.

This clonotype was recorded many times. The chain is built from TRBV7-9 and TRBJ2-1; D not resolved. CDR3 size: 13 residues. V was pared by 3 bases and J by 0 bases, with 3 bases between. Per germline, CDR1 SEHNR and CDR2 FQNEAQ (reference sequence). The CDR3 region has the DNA TGTGCCAGCAGCTTGGCCTCCTACAATGAGCAGTTCTTC. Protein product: CASSLASYNEQFF. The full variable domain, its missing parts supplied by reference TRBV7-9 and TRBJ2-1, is DTGVSQNPRHKITKRGQNVTFRCDPISEHNRLYWYRQTLGQGPEFLTYFQNEAQLEKSRLLSDRFSAERPKGSFSTLEIQRTEQGDSAMYLCASSLASYNEQFFGPGTRLTVL.

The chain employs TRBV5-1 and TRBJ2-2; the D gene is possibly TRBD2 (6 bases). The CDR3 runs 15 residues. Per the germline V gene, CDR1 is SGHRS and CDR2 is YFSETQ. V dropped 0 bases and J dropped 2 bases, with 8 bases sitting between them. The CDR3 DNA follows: TGCGCCAGCAGCTTGGGGGACTTAAACACCGGGGAGCTGTTTTTT. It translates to CASSLGDLNTGELFF.

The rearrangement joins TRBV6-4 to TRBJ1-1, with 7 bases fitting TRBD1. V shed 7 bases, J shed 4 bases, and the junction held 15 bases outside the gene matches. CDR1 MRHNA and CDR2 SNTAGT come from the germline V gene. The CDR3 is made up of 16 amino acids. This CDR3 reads CASTLPRGARSTEAFF. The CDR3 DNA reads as TGTGCCAGCACCCTACCCAGGGGGGCGCGGAGCACTGAAGCTTTCTTT.